Listed below are T cell receptor beta chains from one sample, sequenced in a study of CD8 T cells in Susac syndrome. A single record per CDR3 protein comes from TCRdb applying MiXCR to the immunoSEQ multiplex PCR reads. The sample shows around 90,000 distinct CDR3 sequences, roughly 96% of them seen only once. Sequenced: CD8+ T cells from PBMCs. These receptor sequences come from a human donor with Susac syndrome. Both conserved end residues are trimmed from each CDR3.

j_gene	v_gene	len	CDR3aa
TRBJ2-2	TRBV7-3	12	ASSPRGETGELF
TRBJ1-6	TRBV30	13	AWSPKPRNNSPLH
TRBJ2-1	TRBV2	9	ASSLGNEQF
TRBJ1-2	TRBV4-3	13	ASSQDNGRGRGYT
TRBJ1-1	TRBV7-9	10	ASSLDGREAF
TRBJ2-5	TRBV9	12	ASSHRALQETQY
TRBJ1-5	TRBV19	14	ASSQPGQGAGQPQH
TRBJ2-1	TRBV11-1	18	ASSLTPHRTGQSSYNEQF
TRBJ1-1	TRBV5-1	14	ASSLLPGGGNTEAF
TRBJ1-5	TRBV3-1	14	ASSQERQNSNQPQH
TRBJ1-2	TRBV30	6	ASGGYT
TRBJ1-5	TRBV6-1	14	ASSDNKRISNQPQH
TRBJ2-7	TRBV30	9	AWMEFGEQY
TRBJ1-5	TRBV9	13	ASSETGDSNQPQH
TRBJ2-5	TRBV2	15	ASRRGLAGGQEETQY
TRBJ2-7	TRBV24-1	13	ATRRINSHPYEQY
TRBJ1-1	TRBV15	13	ATSRPRTGGTEAF
TRBJ1-2	TRBV9	13	ASSEWDGVEGGYT
TRBJ1-2	TRBV27	12	ASSFGRGPYGYT
TRBJ1-2	TRBV6-6	11	ASSYPGQGGYT
TRBJ1-4	TRBV30	11	AWDADAEEKLF
TRBJ1-6	TRBV6-1	9	ASSSRSPLH
TRBJ2-7	TRBV18	12	ASSPSGGAYEQY
TRBJ1-5	TRBV20-1	12	SARDRPYNQPQH
TRBJ1-6	TRBV20-1	12	SATRTGGRSPLH
TRBJ2-3	TRBV2	11	ASRDPRMDTQY
TRBJ2-1	TRBV7-7	11	ASSLIAGNEQF
TRBJ2-6	TRBV9	15	ASSVAGLNSGANVLT
TRBJ2-1	TRBV29-1	10	SATVTYNEQF
TRBJ2-3	TRBV6-5	13	ASSPTSGGSDTQY
TRBJ1-3	TRBV29-1	10	SVRTGGNTIY
TRBJ2-1	TRBV11-2	10	ASSLDLGHQF
TRBJ1-1	TRBV5-6	11	ASSLASGYEAF
TRBJ1-2	TRBV29-1	10	SVGGGSDGYT
TRBJ1-6	TRBV6-5	12	ASRQGPYNSPLH
TRBJ1-1	TRBV19	11	ASSMDQSTEAF
TRBJ2-5	TRBV6-1	13	ASSHAGGREETQY
TRBJ2-1	TRBV6-5	14	ASSYEAGGPQVEQF
TRBJ1-3	TRBV9	14	ASSVVPRGPGNTIY
TRBJ1-5	TRBV4-3	14	ASSQSLGQANQPQH
TRBJ1-6	TRBV7-2	13	ASGLTFSYNSPLH
TRBJ1-1	TRBV5-1	12	ASSLDRGPLEAF